This T cell receptor (beta chain) is drawn from a study of cytomegalovirus exposure and HLA in healthy donors (dated by TCRdb to 2015 to 2018). About the full investigation: An earlier analysis of roughly 500 of the donors reported approximately 290 Gb of sequence data and some 100 million unique TCR beta sequences from around 200 million T cells. The study used immunosequencing to profile the T cell repertoires of approximately 630 subjects and linked those repertoires to cytomegalovirus serostatus. A later genetic analysis took genome-wide SNP genotypes for 398 of the 666 donors and used that subset as a discovery cohort. Donor age, sex, ethnicity and CMV serostatus were compiled alongside the repertoire data. A later analysis re-examined previously published TCR beta repertoires from roughly 650 donors and added high-resolution HLA genotyping to investigate patterns of TCR occurrence. HLA typing included class I and class II loci at four-digit resolution. Every repertoire in the discovery cohort had been generated on one and the same sequencing platform. Of the 398 genotyped donors, approximately 80% fell in the genetic ancestry cluster associated with self-reported Caucasian donors. Besides the first cohort of around 700 subjects, a separate validation cohort made up of over 95 different subjects was used. Rather than drawing on any new phenotypic data, the later analysis identified candidate immune exposures from TCR beta sequences and the way those sequences occurred across donors. Typing coverage varied by locus: roughly 629-630 donors for A, B, C, DRB1 and DQB1; some 520 for DQA1; about 570 for DPA1; around 450 for DPB1. Among 350 to 400 genotyped donors of the cohort, an average of about 240,000 unique TCR beta nucleotide sequences were sequenced per donor, roughly a sixth of them non-productive. An early release covering roughly 640 HLA-typed donors comprised roughly 300 gigabases of sequencing data and around 80 million unique TCR sequences. The study was designed to test whether signatures of past pathogen exposure could be identified by cataloging public T cell receptors. To predict cytomegalovirus infection status, the study combined high-throughput TCR immunosequencing, statistical association of individual TCRs with disease status, and machine learning. In an earlier analysis of around 540 of the donors, high-throughput TCR beta sequencing was used to judge whether each TCR beta V gene segment behaved as functional or pseudogenic. About 5 DR-DQ haplotypes were handled as single units for association and clustering, since linkage in the cohort was strong. The full study reports these points: In the study, 150 to 200 TCR beta chains were listed as associated with cytomegalovirus. In both the original and validation cohorts, the classifier was reported to diagnose cytomegalovirus status with high specificity and sensitivity. CMV serostatus was the only immune exposure information available for the cohort. Most TCR sequences were seen in very few donors, while some public TCRs were found in many individuals. The presence/absence analyses assumed that sequencing depth was roughly uniform across donors, and that assumption may not be true. Assigning TCR associations to individual alleles was difficult when HLA alleles, especially DR and DQ, strongly co-occurred. In vitro tests confirmed that a few of the cytomegalovirus-associated TCR beta chains recognize cytomegalovirus antigens. Specific HLA alleles were associated with about 17,000 TCR beta sequences at a false discovery rate of 0.05 in a later analysis. In a later analysis, most CMV-associated TCR beta chains were found to appear HLA-restricted, with HLA associations seemingly driven largely by CMV exposure. A later genetic analysis associated a missense DCLRE1C variant with V-gene and J-gene trimming of TCR beta chains, and an independent cohort replicated the association. A later analysis found that TCR association rates varied across HLA loci, with DRB1 alleles showing the most associated TCRs and HLA-C alleles the fewest. The sequencing pipeline was judged likely to have produced a cluster of highly shared sequence variants as a technical artifact. Correlated functional status among segregating V segments might be attributable to linkage disequilibrium, but an unknown experimental factor could not be ruled out. Several of the top co-occurrence clusters appeared to be linked to parvovirus B19, influenza, CMV and Epstein-Barr virus, according to a later analysis. The authors suggested that the approach could potentially be extended to other disease states and immunological phenotypes. In a later genetic analysis, fewer N-insertions in productive TCRs were reported among donors in an Asian-associated ancestry cluster than the roughly 700-donor mean. Because HLA typing was unavailable for some donors at each locus, only the typed subset was used in association tests. A further reported finding was that TCR beta sequences accurately predicted the HLA-A and HLA-B alleles for most subjects in the first cohort. This cohort had only TCR beta chains sequenced, and the lack of alpha or paired-chain data limited which features could be detected. The 87-base-pair reads could not distinguish some IMGT-functional V segments, including TRBV6-2 and TRBV6-3, so those segments were excluded. In a later analysis, HLA-associated TCR beta chains were found to be more clonally expanded and to have lower generation probabilities than equally common non-associated chains. In an earlier analysis of approximately 600 of the donors, most TCR beta V segments were observed in productive rearrangements about 90% or about 30% of the time, broadly matching IMGT annotations. Because counts were too low, 15 to 20 rarely observed V segments, including chromosome 9 orphons, were excluded from the earlier analysis of 587 of the donors.

Worth noting for this clone: Its antigen has not been determined. Per-base qualities were not stored, and no clone one base away is much larger.

Library preparation employed the immunoSEQ multiplex PCR assay. For the multiplex PCR, a mixture combining 60 forward primers for TCR Vbeta segments and 13 reverse primers for TCR Jbeta segments was used. Amplification of the CDR3 region of rearranged TCR beta genes was performed with a multiplex PCR assay on genomic DNA. The Illumina HiSeq System was used to sequence the amplified TCR beta libraries as 87-base-pair reads. As for the authors' bioinformatics: Across the roughly 670 repertoires, a later analysis counted some 81 million unique TCR beta chains, roughly 11 million of which were shared by at least two donors. To remove PCR and sequencing errors, raw reads were error-corrected and collapsed into unique sequences using a nearest-neighbor algorithm that merged closely related sequences. Alignment of CDR3 sequences to IMGT reference sequences was used to assign V, D and J gene segments. Each retained sequence needed at least a six-nucleotide match to both a V gene segment and a J gene segment. A rearrangement counted as productive if the CDR3 had no stop codons and remained in frame with V and J, and every other rearrangement counted as non-productive. Following IMGT convention, CDR3 was defined as the stretch from the second conserved V-encoded cysteine up to the conserved J-encoded phenylalanine. Sequences without an unambiguous match to a single V gene segment were excluded from the earlier analysis of about 640 of the donors. An earlier analysis of just under 600 of the donors called V segments functional above 56.7% productive rearrangements and segregating when the between-donor standard deviation exceeded 5%. To diagnose cytomegalovirus status from the catalog of TCR beta chain sequences, a statistical classification framework was built. In a later analysis, V and J genes were assigned by comparing TCR nucleotide sequences against IMGT/GENE-DB human TR gene sequences. Using the TCRdist pipeline, a later analysis assigned CDR3 sequences along with most-parsimonious VDJ recombination scenarios. A later analysis defined each TCR beta chain by its CDR3 amino acid sequence plus V-gene family, and excluded reads lacking a unique V-gene family. To address suspected cross-contamination and a sequencing artifact, a later analysis removed approximately 590 highly shared, low-generation-probability nucleotide sequences. For each public chain, a later analysis derived a clonal expansion index from normalized ranks of inferred template counts within each repertoire. In a later analysis, generation probabilities were computed with a VDJ recombination model fitted to out-of-frame rearrangements, and the resulting probabilities were checked against IGoR. In a later analysis, TCR-TCR, TCR-HLA and TCR-CMV co-occurrence was scored with hypergeometric tests, and a repertoire-size bias correction was applied to TCR pairs. To estimate false discovery rates, a later analysis permuted the HLA or CMV assignments 20 times. A later analysis grouped co-occurring TCRs with DBSCAN, adding TCRdist sequence similarity when clustering within HLA-allele-positive subsets. Repertoires with fewer than 30,000 or more than 120,000 public chains, plus five repertoires with anomalous nucleotide sharing, were excluded from co-occurrence clustering. TCRdb mirrors the immuneACCESS table, restricted to in-frame sequences. Some clones are absent from its copies; in checked studies, under half trace to an unresolved V gene, and the reason for the others is unknown. The V and J calls and clone size were taken over from that table, and D and trimming were inferred from the DNA. The sample data list 150,000 to 200,000 clones, and around 80% of these were observed just once. Approximately 4% of the sample comes from the top ten.

From the cysteine through the phenylalanine, the CDR3 covers 14 amino acids. The retained sequence is limited to the CDR3, 42 bases, with the frame set at the first base. In the germline V gene (reference sequence), CDR1 corresponds to GTSNPN and CDR2 to SVGIG. After removal of 0 bases from V and 10 bases from J, the junction retains 4 bases not matched to a gene. The cohort was made up of 666 healthy bone marrow donors. At the time of sampling, all cohort members were nominally healthy, though unrecorded immune exposures were likely present. The donor tested CMV seropositive and was one of the 289 seropositive cohort members. A peripheral blood sample was provided by each donor, and peripheral blood mononuclear cells were used for TCR beta sequencing. The Qiagen DNeasy Blood Extraction Kit was used to extract genomic DNA from the blood cell samples.

The source of this sequence is a woman aged 25 to 39 in good health and CMV-seropositive. Recombination linked TRBV30 to TRBJ2-1, and TRBD2 matches 12 of the central bases. The sequencing sample was made of PBMCs. The DNA is as follows: TGTGCCTGGAGTGTCGGACTAGCGGGGTCAGAGCAGTTCTTC. It translates to CAWSVGLAGSEQFF.